This T cell receptor (beta chain) was captured by sequencing in a study of T cell repertoires in cytomegalovirus infection. The wider study: Indicated by public TCR beta signatures were CMV infection and matching HLA type. Overall study findings and caveats: The ex vivo response was dominated by HLA-C-restricted CMV-specific TCR beta clonotypes.

CDR3 size: 15 residues. The germline CDR1 and CDR2 sequences are MNHNS and SASEGT. V lost 5 bases and J lost 1; bases outside the gene matches: 3. At least ten counts were recorded for this clonotype. Its antigen is unidentified. MiXCR was run by TCRdb on the reads, yielding one entry per CDR3 protein. The table has roughly 860,000 distinct CDR3 sequences, less than 35% seen once; the top ten hold roughly 12%. The sample in question was cultured CD8+ T cells from PBMCs, obtained from culture after CMV antigen stimulation. The sequence derives from a human donor in good health (CMV status not recorded). Some clones in this sample may be carry-over from other donors' samples. The chain recombines TRBV6-1 with TRBJ2-5; 11 nucleotides agree with TRBD2. The CDR3 DNA follows: TGTGCCAGCAGTCAACTAGCGGGGGCCCAAGAGACCCAGTACTTC. Translated, it gives CASSQLAGAQETQYF.